This entry describes one T cell receptor beta chain. 13 Jbeta primers and 60 Vbeta primers were used for the PCR. This table comes from immunoSEQ multiplex PCR, and its TCRdb copy is limited to in-frame clones, with some not included. This table holds over 150,000 clones, 80% found once. From germline, CDR1 is GTSNPN and CDR2 SVGIG (reference sequence). This CDR3 region has 13 residues. Unmatched junction bases numbered 5, after V lost 3 bases and J lost 4 bases. The entry originates in a study of cytomegalovirus exposure and HLA in healthy donors. The receptor's source is a woman aged 45-65 years in good health and CMV-seronegative. The V call is TRBV30, the J call TRBJ1-2, with 7 bases lining up with TRBD1. The sample consisted of PBMCs. CDR3 protein: CAWSAGGGYGYTF. The CDR3, as DNA: TGTGCCTGGAGCGCAGGGGGTGGCTATGGCTACACCTTC.